This section outlines one T cell receptor beta chain sequence together with its context. The record originates from a study of blood T cell repertoires in COVID-19. About the research overall: Some COVID-19 samples were acute and others convalescent; all came from the United States, Italy and Spain. Sample material is recorded as cDNA or gDNA derived from T cells, B-cell-depleted T cells, or PBMCs.

The germline V gene has CDR1 LGHDT and CDR2 YNNKEL (reference sequence). This CDR3 is 16 amino acids long. V was pared by 1 base and J by 6 bases, with 10 bases of the junction left unmatched. Methods used by the authors: Reference gene primer amplification gave nucleated cell count estimates. The repertoire was sequenced with immunoSEQ multiplex PCR; TCRdb's copy has only in-frame clones and lacks some. V and J calls and clone size are those listed in that table; D and trimming were worked out from the DNA. The top ten clones hold 10% to 15% of a sample with under 80,000 clones, around 86% of them seen once.

The rearrangement joins TRBV3-1 (or the pseudogene TRBV3-2) to TRBJ2-7; TRBD1 matches at 9 bases. This sequence originates from a human donor in a cohort sampled during active COVID-19. What was sequenced was peripheral blood. CDR3 nucleotides: TGTGCCAGCAGCCAAGGACCGACAGGGGGTTGGGGCGAGCAGTACTTC. Protein product: CASSQGPTGGWGEQYF.